The T cell receptor beta chain described here comes from a study of beta chain features in type 1 diabetes. Points from the study as a whole: For type 1 diabetes patients, VDJ junctions showed fewer insertions and more deletions. When Type 1 diabetes patients were examined, their TCRB CDR3s proved moderately but significantly shorter in all four CD4+ subsets. Cells that show high TCR expression could be over-represented by cDNA sequencing.

Expressed TCRB transcripts were sequenced because the entire RNA isolate underwent reverse transcription. Roughly 3.5 million reads per sample on average were obtained from naive, central memory and regulatory T cell samples. The protocol was immunoSEQ multiplex PCR, while the TCRdb copy is restricted to in-frame clones and leaves out a portion. The repertoire includes 130,000 to 150,000 clones, 6% to 7.5% of them detected once, and around 1.5% sits in the top ten. Germline values: CDR1 MGHDK, CDR2 SYGVNS. The CDR3 is made up of 16 amino acids. Trimming removed 1 base from V and 1 base from J, with 12 bases in between. This clone was detected a few times. The antigen is not known.

The sequence came from a woman in her twenties or thirties in good health. The sequencing sample was made of central memory CD4+ T cells from blood. The V gene is TRBV25-1, the J gene TRBJ2-3, with D maybe TRBD1 (6 bases). CDR3 bases: TGTGCCAGCAGTGAATGGGGGCCAGGGGGCACAGATACGCAGTATTTT. Its protein product is CASSEWGPGGTDTQYF.